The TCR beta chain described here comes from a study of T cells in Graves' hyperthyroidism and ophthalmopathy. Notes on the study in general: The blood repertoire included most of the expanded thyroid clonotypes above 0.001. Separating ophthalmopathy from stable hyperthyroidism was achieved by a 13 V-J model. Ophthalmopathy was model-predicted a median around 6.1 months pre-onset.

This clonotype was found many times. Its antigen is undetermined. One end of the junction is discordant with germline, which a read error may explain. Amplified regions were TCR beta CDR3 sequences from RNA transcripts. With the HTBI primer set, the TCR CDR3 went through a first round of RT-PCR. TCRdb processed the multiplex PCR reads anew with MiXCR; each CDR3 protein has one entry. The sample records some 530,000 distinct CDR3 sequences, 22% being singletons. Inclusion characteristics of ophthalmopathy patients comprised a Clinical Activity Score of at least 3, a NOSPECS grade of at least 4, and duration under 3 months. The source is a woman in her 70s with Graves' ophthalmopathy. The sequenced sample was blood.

This CDR3 reads CASSLSGTDTQYF. The CDR3 DNA is TGTGCCAGCAGTTTATCGGGCACAGATACGCAGTATTTT. The V gene is TRBV5-1, the J gene TRBJ2-3, with no clear D. CDR1 and CDR2 from the germline V gene are SGHRS and YFSETQ. There are 13 residues in the CDR3.